This section outlines one T cell receptor (beta chain) sequence together with its context. The record originates from a study of blood T cell repertoires in COVID-19. Deletions cut 2 bases from V and 6 bases from J, with 14 bases between. The CDR3 sequence is 14 residues long. Germline loops: CDR1 MNHEY, CDR2 SVGEGT. Source study methods: Reference gene primer amplification gave estimated nucleated cell counts. Repertoires were generated with immunoSEQ multiplex PCR, while TCRdb's copy carries only in-frame clones and drops some. V and J calls plus clone size are reproduced from that table; the DNA served to infer D and trimming. The table shows approximately 250,000 clones, with around 88% occurring only once.

The TCR originated in a man aged 25 to 45 with active or convalescent COVID-19. This chain joins TRBV6-2 or TRBV6-3 and TRBJ2-7, with D perhaps matching TRBD2 (5 bases). Sequences were obtained from peripheral blood. The CDR3 sequence: CASSYRVPAGEQYF. Written as DNA, the CDR3 is TGTGCCAGCAGTTACAGGGTCCCGGCGGGCGAGCAGTACTTC.